This T cell receptor beta chain was identified in a study of cytomegalovirus exposure and HLA in healthy donors. The germline V gene encodes CDR1 LNHDA and CDR2 SQIVND (reference sequence). The V end was cut by 7 bases, the J end by 8 bases, with 14 bases between. The CDR3 length is 12 residues. Study conclusions and caveats: Most subjects' HLA-A and HLA-B alleles were reportedly predicted from TCR beta sequences.

With 60 Vbeta and 13 Jbeta primers, the PCR was carried out. Data came from immunoSEQ multiplex PCR; TCRdb stores just in-frame clones and leaves some out. The data contain roughly 200,000 clones, 82% of them singletons. To note about this clone: Its antigen is currently unknown.

This sequence was found in a woman aged 40 to 55 in good health and CMV-seronegative. Sequencing was carried out using PBMCs. This chain joins TRBV19 and TRBJ1-2; D is perhaps TRBD1 (6 bases). CDR3 protein: CASTKGVYGYTF. As DNA, the CDR3 is TGTGCCAGTACGAAGGGGGTTTACGGCTACACCTTC.